Listed below are T cell receptor beta chains from one sample, sequenced in a study of blood T cell repertoires in COVID-19. The protocol was immunoSEQ multiplex PCR, while the TCRdb copy is restricted to in-frame clones and leaves out a portion. The table includes nearly 250,000 clones, approximately 82% detected once. Sequencing was done on a sample of peripheral blood. The receptors derive from a woman older than 75 with acute or convalescent COVID-19. The CDR3 runs from the conserved cysteine through the conserved F or W.

>TRBV5-1|TRBJ1-1
CASSPDRGLPNTEAFF
>TRBV6-1|TRBJ1-6
CASSEAGNSPLHF
>TRBV15|TRBJ2-2
CATSREGVSGELFF
>TRBV28|TRBJ1-1
CASSLGGARNTEAFF
>TRBV4-1|TRBJ2-2
CASSQTSGGVNTGELFF
>TRBV30|TRBJ2-5
CAWGDSGLAGETQYF
>TRBV19|TRBJ2-1
CASSTLAAYNEQFF
>TRBV5-1|TRBJ1-2
CASSAGQGAGGGYTF
>TRBV3-1/TRBV3-2|TRBJ1-4
CASSQGQRATNEKLFF
>TRBV5-1|TRBJ2-3
CASRLAVEDTQYF
>TRBV6-5|TRBJ2-5
CASSLGGGVGETQYF
>TRBV7-3|TRBJ2-2
CASSWTSGTPWELFF